These 31 T cell receptor beta chains share one sample of origin, sequenced in a study of technical replicates of blood from a handful of donors. The method was immunoSEQ multiplex PCR; TCRdb's version includes in-frame clones alone and lacks a portion of them. Altogether 75,000 to 100,000 clones are present, approximately 94% being singletons, with the ten largest covering roughly 0.23%. The sequenced sample consisted of T cells isolated from PBMCs. The receptors were sampled from a human donor in good health.

This chain joins TRBV28 and TRBJ1-2, with 8 bases identical to TRBD1. CDR1 is MDHEN and CDR2 is SYDVKM in the germline V gene. J was trimmed by 12 bases and V by 2 bases; bases with no gene match: 14. The CDR3 has 15 residues. CDR3 in DNA: TGTGCCAGCAGTTTACGGCTCACACCAGGGGGCGAGAACACCTTC. It codes for CASSLRLTPGGENTF.

The chain couples TRBV2 to TRBJ2-2, with D possibly matching TRBD2 (5 bases). Germline V gene lookup returns CDR1 SNHLY and CDR2 FYNNEI. The CDR3 has 14 amino acids. V was clipped by 5 bases and J by 7 bases, with 14 bases between them. DNA of the CDR3: TGTGCCAGCAGTCTCAGGACGGAGGACGGGGAGCTGTTTTTT. Translating gives CASSLRTEDGELFF.

V is TRBV7-9 and J is TRBJ2-6; maybe TRBD1 (6 bases). The CDR3 runs to 16 residues. V gave up 8 bases and J gave up 0 bases, with 14 bases separating them. Germline V gene lookup returns CDR1 SEHNR and CDR2 FQNEAQ (reference sequence). The CDR3 nucleotides are TGTGCCAGCCAGGGACACAGCATCTCTGGGGCCAACGTCCTGACTTTC. It specifies CASQGHSISGANVLTF.

The chain employs TRBV14 and TRBJ2-5; 10 positions match TRBD1. The J segment lost 5 bases and the V segment lost 4 bases, leaving 13 bases of the junction unmatched. The CDR3 totals 17 residues. CDR1 and CDR2 from the germline V gene are SGHDN and FVKESK. CDR3 in DNA: TGTGCCAGCAGCCGTGACAGGGGGCTTAGAGGACAGGAGACCCAGTACTTC. Protein: CASSRDRGLRGQETQYF.

V usage is TRBV7-3 and J usage is TRBJ1-3; D is possibly TRBD1 (5 bases). CDR3 length: 14 amino acids. Germline V gene data show CDR1 as SGHTA and CDR2 as FQGTGA. V lost 2 bases and J lost 0, with 5 bases in between. The CDR3 region has the DNA TGTGCCAGCAGCTTAGACAGCTCTGGAAACACCATATATTTT. This sequence encodes CASSLDSSGNTIYF.

This chain connects TRBV7-6 to TRBJ2-2; 10 positions match TRBD2. V shed 7 bases, J shed 2 bases, and the junction held 7 bases outside the gene matches. The CDR3 has 16 residues. From germline, CDR1 is SGHVS and CDR2 FNYEAQ. CDR3 sequence: CASKGLADLNTGELFF. The DNA of the CDR3 is TGTGCCAGCAAAGGACTAGCGGATTTAAACACCGGGGAGCTGTTTTTT.

The table lists this clone with a count of one. The chain carries TRBV4-1 and TRBJ1-4; TRBD1 agrees at 7 bases. V lost 6 bases, J lost 2 bases, and 3 bases stayed unmatched. The CDR3 totals 14 residues. Germline V gene sequence: CDR1 MGHRA, CDR2 YSYEKL. CDR3 sequence: CASSLQGTNEKLFF. DNA of the CDR3: TGCGCCAGCAGTTTACAGGGGACTAATGAAAAACTGTTTTTT.

The rearrangement joins TRBV6-1 to TRBJ2-3; 7 bases are shared with TRBD1. The V gene end was trimmed by 3 bases and the J gene end by 2 bases; junction bases not matched to a gene: 8. This CDR3 is 16 amino acids long. The germline gives CDR1 MNHNS, CDR2 SASEGT. The DNA for the CDR3 is TGTGCCAGCAGTGACCTAACAGGGGCCCTCACAGATACGCAGTATTTT. It specifies CASSDLTGALTDTQYF.

The gene calls are TRBV4-2 and TRBJ2-7; 10 bases map to TRBD2. In germline, CDR1 is LGHNA, CDR2 YNFKEQ. This CDR3 is 15 amino acids long. Trimming removed 2 bases from V and 8 bases from J; junction bases left unmatched: 9. CDR3: CASSQLASGSGQQYF. As DNA, the CDR3 is TGTGCCAGCAGCCAACTTGCTAGCGGGAGCGGACAGCAGTACTTC.

The chain carries TRBV29-1 and TRBJ1-1; D possibly corresponds to TRBD1 (6 bases). The CDR3 extends over 14 amino acids. CDR1 is SQVTM, CDR2 ANQGSEA, per germline. With 6 bases removed from V and 4 bases from J, the gap between germline ends came to 18 bases. CDR3 coding DNA: TGCAGCGTCAGCGAAGGCGGGGGCGGCACTGAAGCTTTCTTT. Protein sequence: CSVSEGGGGTEAFF.

This chain joins TRBV27 and TRBJ2-7; possibly TRBD2 for D (6 bases). V shed 4 bases and J shed 2 bases, with 12 bases lying between them. Germline V gene lookup returns CDR1 MNHEY and CDR2 SMNVEV (reference sequence). There are 14 residues in the CDR3. DNA for the CDR3: TGTGCCAGCAGTTCCCTTCGGGAGACCTACGAGCAGTACTTC. This gives the protein CASSSLRETYEQYF.

Only one count was recorded for this clone. The V and J genes are TRBV10-2 and TRBJ2-6; 10 bases match TRBD2. CDR1 is WSHSY, CDR2 SAAADI, per germline. CDR3 length: 20 amino acids. The V and J ends lost 6 bases and 2 bases, in that order; junction bases with no gene match: 16. CDR3 coding DNA: TGCGCCAGCAGGTCCCTAGCGGGAGACACCCTTCGTCCTGGGGCCAACGTCCTGACTTTC. Translating gives CASRSLAGDTLRPGANVLTF.

The chain has TRBV6-5 and TRBJ1-1; TRBD1 matches 12 bases. CDR1 and CDR2 (germline): MNHEY, SVGAGI. Losses at the gene ends were 0 bases for V and 7 bases for J; bases not matched to a gene: 3. The CDR3 sequence is 15 residues long. The CDR3 loop reads CASSYSGTGGFEAFF. The CDR3 DNA reads as TGTGCCAGCAGTTACTCGGGGACAGGGGGCTTTGAAGCTTTCTTT.

The chain is built from TRBV5-1 and TRBJ2-2; 12 bases are a match to TRBD2. The germline gives CDR1 SGHRS, CDR2 YFSETQ. The CDR3 extends over 17 amino acids. V was pared by 1 base and J by 0 bases, with 1 base of the junction left unmatched. The CDR3 sequence: CASSLRLAGANTGELFF. The CDR3 DNA reads TGCGCCAGCAGCTTGCGACTAGCGGGAGCGAACACCGGGGAGCTGTTTTTT.

The chain uses TRBV6-1 and TRBJ2-7; D is ambiguous. Trimming cost V 5 bases and J 6 bases, with 11 bases left between them. This CDR3 is built from 12 residues. Germline values: CDR1 MNHNS, CDR2 SASEGT. Written as DNA, the CDR3 is TGTGCCAGCAGTCCTGGTCGCGGCGAGCAGTACTTC. It specifies CASSPGRGEQYF.

The J gene is TRBJ2-5, the V gene TRBV28; tentative D call: TRBD2 (6 bases). V lost 3 bases to trimming and J lost 10 bases, with 12 bases between them. CDR3 size: 12 residues. Germline V gives CDR1 MDHEN, CDR2 SYDVKM. This chain's CDR3 is CASSFGGSVQYF. The CDR3 DNA reads TGTGCCAGCAGTTTTGGGGGGTCGGTCCAGTACTTC.

V gene TRBV28 combines with J gene TRBJ1-2; TRBD1 is a possible D gene (5 bases). Trimming took 7 bases from V and 8 from J, leaving 17 bases between them. CDR3 length: 13 residues. Per germline, CDR1 MDHEN and CDR2 SYDVKM. This CDR3 is CASTPLQVRGYTF. CDR3 nucleotide sequence: TGTGCCAGCACCCCCCTACAGGTTCGGGGCTACACCTTC.

The rearrangement uses TRBV11-2 and TRBJ2-7; possible D gene TRBD1, 5 bases. This CDR3 is 16 amino acids long. The germline V gene has CDR1 SGHAT and CDR2 FQNNGV. Trimming took 3 bases from V and 0 from J, leaving 15 bases between them. The CDR3 nucleotides read TGTGCCAGCAGCTTCGCGGTTGGGGCCCTCTCCTACGAGCAGTACTTC. Its protein product is CASSFAVGALSYEQYF.

J is TRBJ1-3 and V is TRBV18; TRBD1 agrees at 9 bases. CDR1 and CDR2 from the germline V gene are KGHSH and LQKENI. The length of the CDR3 is 13 residues. Trimming at V came to 5 bases and at J to 7 bases, leaving 3 bases not matched to a gene. DNA of the CDR3: TGTGCCAGCTCATCAGGACAGGGGAACACCATATATTTT. Translating it yields CASSSGQGNTIYF.

The V gene is TRBV19, the J gene TRBJ1-3; D possibly corresponds to TRBD1 (6 bases). V lost 3 bases and J 0 bases, leaving 15 bases between the germline ends. Germline lookup yields CDR1 LNHDA and CDR2 SQIVND (reference sequence). The length of the CDR3 is 17 residues. CDR3 DNA: TGTGCCAGTAGTATTCTTAAGGGACAAGACTCTGGAAACACCATATATTTT. Translated, it gives CASSILKGQDSGNTIYF.

This clone was observed once. The chain links TRBV6-1 to TRBJ2-7; 8 bases map to TRBD2. CDR1 and CDR2 (germline): MNHNS, SASEGT. The V and J ends lost 3 bases and 3 bases, in that order; junction bases with no gene match: 10. The CDR3 is 16 amino acids. The CDR3 protein is CASSEVVAGSLYEQYF. CDR3 DNA sequence: TGTGCCAGCAGTGAGGTGGTAGCGGGGAGCCTCTACGAGCAGTACTTC.

To note about this clone: Other nucleotide sequences from this sample produce the same CDR3. The chain combines TRBV19 with TRBJ2-1; TRBD1 matches at 8 bases. This CDR3 has 15 residues. The V gene's germline CDR1 is LNHDA and CDR2 SQIVND (reference sequence). V gave up 6 bases and J gave up 4 bases; unmatched junction bases: 8. The CDR3 sequence is CASSIDRGGYNEQFF. The CDR3 DNA follows: TGTGCCAGTAGCATCGACAGGGGTGGTTACAATGAGCAGTTCTTC.

The chain couples TRBV5-1 to TRBJ2-7; 7 bases are a match to TRBD1. CDR3 length equals 16 residues. J was trimmed by 5 bases and V by 2 bases; bases with no gene match: 13. Germline CDR1 reads SGHRS; CDR2 reads YFSETQ. The chain's CDR3 is CASSFKAGGNRNEQYF. CDR3 nucleotides: TGCGCCAGCAGCTTCAAGGCAGGGGGAAACAGGAACGAGCAGTACTTC.

The chain links TRBV19 to TRBJ2-5; TRBD2 matches at 7 bases. Germline V CDR1 and CDR2: LNHDA, SQIVND (reference sequence). Trimming cost V 3 bases and J 7 bases; bases outside gene matches: 5. The CDR3 sequence is 13 residues long. The CDR3 region is CASSIGGKVTQYF. Written as DNA, the CDR3 is TGTGCCAGTAGTATCGGGGGGAAGGTGACCCAGTACTTC.

The rearrangement joins TRBV9 to TRBJ2-1; D gene ambiguous. The germline CDR1 and CDR2 sequences are SGDLS and YYNGEE. V was trimmed by 0 bases and J by 1 base, leaving 11 bases between them. This CDR3 is built from 16 residues. For the CDR3, the DNA is TGTGCCAGCAGCGTAGCTGTGGCGGCGTCCTACAATGAGCAGTTCTTC. It specifies CASSVAVAASYNEQFF.

This chain links TRBV5-6 with TRBJ2-6, with 7 bases that match TRBD1. The CDR3 has 19 residues. Trimming cost V 1 base and J 2 bases; bases outside gene matches: 12. Germline-derived CDR1 and CDR2 are SGHDT and YYEEEE. The CDR3 here is CASSLMSATGSTGANVLTF. In nucleotides, the CDR3 is TGTGCCAGCAGCTTGATGAGCGCGACAGGGTCAACTGGGGCCAACGTCCTGACTTTC.

The V and J genes are TRBV7-8 and TRBJ1-5; 9 positions match TRBD1. The V gene's germline CDR1 is SGHVS and CDR2 FQNEAQ. The CDR3 runs 16 residues. V shed 2 bases, J shed 9 bases, and the junction held 11 bases outside the gene matches. The CDR3 DNA reads as TGTGCCAGCAGCTTAAGGGGACAGGGACGATTATTGCCCCAGCATTTT. This codes for CASSLRGQGRLLPQHF.

In this sample, this clone turned up once. This chain joins TRBV7-8 and TRBJ1-2; the match to TRBD1 covers 7 bases. CDR1 is SGHVS and CDR2 is FQNEAQ in the germline V gene. V lost 1 base to trimming and J lost 7 bases; unmatched junction nucleotides: 9. The CDR3 extends over 15 amino acids. CDR3 loop: CASSLGSKGASGYTF. The CDR3 nucleotides read TGTGCCAGCAGCTTAGGCTCAAAGGGGGCAAGTGGCTACACCTTC.

The chain employs TRBV5-5 and TRBJ2-7; D is undetermined. Per germline, CDR1 SGHKS and CDR2 YYEKEE (reference sequence). V was pared by 0 bases and J by 6 bases, with 10 bases between. This CDR3 has 13 residues. CDR3 protein: CASSLVRLSEQYF. CDR3 DNA: TGTGCCAGCAGCTTGGTGAGGTTATCCGAGCAGTACTTC.

The chain has TRBV2 and TRBJ2-1; D call uncertain. The CDR3 totals 16 residues. The V and J ends lost 4 bases and 0 bases respectively, with 13 bases between them. Germline V lookup: CDR1 SNHLY, CDR2 FYNNEI. As DNA, the CDR3 is TGTGCCAGCAGTGCCCGACTTCTAAGCTCCTACAATGAGCAGTTCTTC. This codes for CASSARLLSSYNEQFF.

The V gene is TRBV27, the J gene TRBJ1-2; 8 positions match TRBD1. CDR1 is MNHEY, CDR2 SMNVEV, per germline (reference sequence). CDR3 length: 13 residues. V was pared by 3 bases and J by 8 bases, with 5 bases of the junction left unmatched. The CDR3 region is CASSFLQGDGYTF. CDR3 DNA sequence: TGTGCCAGCAGTTTCTTACAGGGGGACGGCTACACCTTC.